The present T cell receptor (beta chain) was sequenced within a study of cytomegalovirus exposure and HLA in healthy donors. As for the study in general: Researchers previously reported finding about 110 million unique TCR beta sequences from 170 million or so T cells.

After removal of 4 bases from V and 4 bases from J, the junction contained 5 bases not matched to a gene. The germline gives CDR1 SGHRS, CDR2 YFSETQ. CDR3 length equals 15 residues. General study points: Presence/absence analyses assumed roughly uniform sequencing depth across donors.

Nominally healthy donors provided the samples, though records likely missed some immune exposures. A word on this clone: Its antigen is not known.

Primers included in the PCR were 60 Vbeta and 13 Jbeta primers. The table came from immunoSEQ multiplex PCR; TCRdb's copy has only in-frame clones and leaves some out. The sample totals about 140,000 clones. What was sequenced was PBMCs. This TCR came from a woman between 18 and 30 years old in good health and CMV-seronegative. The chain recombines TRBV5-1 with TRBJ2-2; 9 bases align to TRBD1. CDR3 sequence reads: CASSTGTGITGELFF. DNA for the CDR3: TGCGCCAGCAGCACCGGGACAGGGATCACCGGGGAGCTGTTTTTT.